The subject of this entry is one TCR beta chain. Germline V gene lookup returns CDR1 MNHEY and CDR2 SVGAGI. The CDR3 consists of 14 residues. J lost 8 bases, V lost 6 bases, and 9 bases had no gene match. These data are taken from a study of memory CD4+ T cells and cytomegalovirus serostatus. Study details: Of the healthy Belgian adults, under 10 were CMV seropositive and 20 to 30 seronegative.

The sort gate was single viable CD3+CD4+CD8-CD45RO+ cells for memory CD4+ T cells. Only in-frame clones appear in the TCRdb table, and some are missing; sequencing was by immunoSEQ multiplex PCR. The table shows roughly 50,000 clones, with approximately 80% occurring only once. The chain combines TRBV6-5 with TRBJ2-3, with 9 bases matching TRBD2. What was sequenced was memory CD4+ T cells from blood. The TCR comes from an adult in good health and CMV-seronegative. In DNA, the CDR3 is TGTGCCAGCAGCCCCAGCGGGAGGACCCGTACGCAGTATTTT. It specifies CASSPSGRTRTQYF.